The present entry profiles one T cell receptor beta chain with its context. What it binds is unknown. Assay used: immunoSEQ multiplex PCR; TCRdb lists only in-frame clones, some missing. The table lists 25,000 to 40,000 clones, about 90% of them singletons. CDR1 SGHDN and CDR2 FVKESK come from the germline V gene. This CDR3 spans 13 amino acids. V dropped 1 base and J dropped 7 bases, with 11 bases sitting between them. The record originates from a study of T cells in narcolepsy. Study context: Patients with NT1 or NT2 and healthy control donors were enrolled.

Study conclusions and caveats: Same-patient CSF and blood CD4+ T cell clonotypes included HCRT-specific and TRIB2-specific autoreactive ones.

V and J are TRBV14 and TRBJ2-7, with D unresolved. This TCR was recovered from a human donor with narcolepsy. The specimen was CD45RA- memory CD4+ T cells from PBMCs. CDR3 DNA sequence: TGTGCCAGCAGCCAAGTCCCCGAAGGGGAGCAGTACTTC. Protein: CASSQVPEGEQYF.